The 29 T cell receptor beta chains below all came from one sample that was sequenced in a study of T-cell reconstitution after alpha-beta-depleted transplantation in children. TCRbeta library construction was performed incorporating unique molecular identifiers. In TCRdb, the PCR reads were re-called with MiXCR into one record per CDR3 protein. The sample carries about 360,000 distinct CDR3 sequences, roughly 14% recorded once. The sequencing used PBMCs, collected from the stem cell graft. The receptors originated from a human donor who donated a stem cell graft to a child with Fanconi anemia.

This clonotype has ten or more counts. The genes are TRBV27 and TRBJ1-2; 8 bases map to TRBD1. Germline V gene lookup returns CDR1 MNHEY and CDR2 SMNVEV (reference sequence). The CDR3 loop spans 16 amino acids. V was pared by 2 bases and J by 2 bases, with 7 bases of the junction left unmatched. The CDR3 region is CASSLGPRDRNYGYTF. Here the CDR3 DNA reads TGTGCCAGCAGTTTAGGTCCCCGGGACAGGAACTATGGCTACACCTTC.

CDR3 region: CASSSGQAREPQHF. The CDR3 coding sequence is TGTGCCAGCAGCTCCGGACAGGCAAGGGAGCCCCAGCATTTT. V gene TRBV7-8 combines with J gene TRBJ1-5, with 7 nucleotides matching TRBD1. Trimming removed 4 bases from V and 8 bases from J; junction bases left unmatched: 8. CDR1 SGHVS and CDR2 FQNEAQ come from the germline V gene. The CDR3 has 14 amino acids.

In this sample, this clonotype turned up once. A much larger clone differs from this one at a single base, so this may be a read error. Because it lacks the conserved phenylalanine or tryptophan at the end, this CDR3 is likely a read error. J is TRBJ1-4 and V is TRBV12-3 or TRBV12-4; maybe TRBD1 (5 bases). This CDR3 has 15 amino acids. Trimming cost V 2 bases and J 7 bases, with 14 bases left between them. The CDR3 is CASSLFQGMGEKLFY. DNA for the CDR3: TGTGCCAGCAGTTTATTTCAGGGAATGGGTGAAAAACTGTTTTAT.

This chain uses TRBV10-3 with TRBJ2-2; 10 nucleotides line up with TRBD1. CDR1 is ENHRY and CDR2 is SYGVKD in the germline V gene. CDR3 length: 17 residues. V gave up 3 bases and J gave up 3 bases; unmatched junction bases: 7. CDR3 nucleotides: TGTGCCATCAGTGATTTCCCCGGGACAGGGGACACCGGGGAGCTGTTTTTT. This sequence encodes CAISDFPGTGDTGELFF.

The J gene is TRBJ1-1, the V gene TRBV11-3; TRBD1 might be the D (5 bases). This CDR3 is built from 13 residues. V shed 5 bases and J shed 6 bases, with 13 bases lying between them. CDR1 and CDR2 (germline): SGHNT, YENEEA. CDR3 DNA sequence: TGTGCCAGCAGCCAGGACACCCATGCTGAAGCTTTCTTT. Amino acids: CASSQDTHAEAFF.

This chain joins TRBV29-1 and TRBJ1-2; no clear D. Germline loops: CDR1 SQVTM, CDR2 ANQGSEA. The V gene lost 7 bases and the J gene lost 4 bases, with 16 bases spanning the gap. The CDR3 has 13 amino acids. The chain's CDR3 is CSGSMVGGYGYTF. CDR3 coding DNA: TGCAGCGGTAGTATGGTGGGCGGCTATGGCTACACCTTC.

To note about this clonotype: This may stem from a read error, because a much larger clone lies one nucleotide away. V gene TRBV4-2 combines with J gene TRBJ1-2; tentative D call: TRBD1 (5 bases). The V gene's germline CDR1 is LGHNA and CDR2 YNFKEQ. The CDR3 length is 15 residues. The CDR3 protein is CASSPPSGGTDGHTF. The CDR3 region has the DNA TGTGCCAGCAGCCCCCCAAGCGGGGGAACAGATGGCCACACCTTC.

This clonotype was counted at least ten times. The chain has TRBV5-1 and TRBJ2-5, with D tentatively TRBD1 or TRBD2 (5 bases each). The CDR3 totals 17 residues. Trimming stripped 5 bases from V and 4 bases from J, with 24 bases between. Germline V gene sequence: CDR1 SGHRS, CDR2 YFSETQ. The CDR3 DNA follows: TGCGCCAGCAGTTATCGGACTCCAGGGACCTTCTTAGAGACCCAGTACTTC. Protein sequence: CASSYRTPGTFLETQYF.

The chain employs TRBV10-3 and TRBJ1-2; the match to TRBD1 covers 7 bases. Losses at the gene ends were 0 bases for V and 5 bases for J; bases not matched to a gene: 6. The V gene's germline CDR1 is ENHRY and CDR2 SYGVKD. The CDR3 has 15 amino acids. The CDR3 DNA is TGTGCCATCAGTGAGTCCGTAGGGGGCGGTTATGGCTACACCTTC. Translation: CAISESVGGGYGYTF.

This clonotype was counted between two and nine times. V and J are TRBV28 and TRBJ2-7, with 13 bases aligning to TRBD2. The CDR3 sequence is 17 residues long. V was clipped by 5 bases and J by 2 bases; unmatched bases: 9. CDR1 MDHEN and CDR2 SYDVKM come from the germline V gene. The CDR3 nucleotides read TGTGCCAGCAGTGAGACTAGCGGGGGGAGTGATGCCTACGAGCAGTACGTC. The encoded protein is CASSETSGGSDAYEQYV.

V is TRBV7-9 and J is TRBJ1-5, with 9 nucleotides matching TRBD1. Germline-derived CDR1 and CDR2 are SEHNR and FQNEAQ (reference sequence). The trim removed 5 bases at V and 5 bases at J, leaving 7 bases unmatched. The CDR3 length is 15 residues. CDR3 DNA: TGTGCCAGCAGCATGACGGGACAGGGACATCAGCCCCAGCATTTT. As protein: CASSMTGQGHQPQHF. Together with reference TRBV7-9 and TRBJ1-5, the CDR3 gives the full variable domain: DTGVSQNPRHKITKRGQNVTFRCDPISEHNRLYWYRQTLGQGPEFLTYFQNEAQLEKSRLLSDRFSAERPKGSFSTLEIQRTEQGDSAMYLCASSMTGQGHQPQHFGDGTRLSIL.

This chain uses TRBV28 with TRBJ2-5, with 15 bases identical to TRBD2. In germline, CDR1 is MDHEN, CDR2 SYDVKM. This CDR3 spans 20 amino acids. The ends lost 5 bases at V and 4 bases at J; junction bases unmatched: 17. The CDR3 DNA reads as TGTGCCAGCAGTCTGGACCCCGGACTAGCGGGGGGGCCTAGTCCAGAGACCCAGTACTTC. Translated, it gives CASSLDPGLAGGPSPETQYF.

CDR3 in amino acids: CASSIVWSTREKLFF. The CDR3 bases are TGTGCCAGCAGCATTGTTTGGTCTACCCGGGAAAAACTGTTTTTT. The chain joins TRBV5-5 to TRBJ1-4; D is unresolved. Germline lookup yields CDR1 SGHKS and CDR2 YYEKEE (reference sequence). The germline V and J ends were trimmed by 4 bases and 8 bases, with 18 bases remaining between them. CDR3 length: 15 amino acids.

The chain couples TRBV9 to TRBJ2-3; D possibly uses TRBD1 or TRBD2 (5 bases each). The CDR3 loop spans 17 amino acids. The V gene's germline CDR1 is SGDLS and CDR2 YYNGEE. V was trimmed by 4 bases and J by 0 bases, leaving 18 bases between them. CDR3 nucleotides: TGTGCCAGCAGCCCCGGTGGGACGGCATTTAGCACAGATACGCAGTATTTT. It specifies CASSPGGTAFSTDTQYF.

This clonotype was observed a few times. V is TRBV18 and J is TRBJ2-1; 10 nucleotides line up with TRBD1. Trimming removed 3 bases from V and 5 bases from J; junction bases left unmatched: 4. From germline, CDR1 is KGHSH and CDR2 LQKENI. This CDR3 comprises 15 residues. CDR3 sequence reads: CASSPGTGVNNEQFF. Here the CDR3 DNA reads TGTGCCAGCTCACCCGGGACAGGGGTTAACAATGAGCAGTTCTTC.

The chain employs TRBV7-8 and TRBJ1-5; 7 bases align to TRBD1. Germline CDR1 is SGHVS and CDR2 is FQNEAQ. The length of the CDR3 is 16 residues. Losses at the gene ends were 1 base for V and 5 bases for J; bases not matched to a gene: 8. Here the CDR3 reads CASSLVSGGGYQPQHF. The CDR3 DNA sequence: TGTGCCAGCAGCTTAGTCTCAGGGGGTGGATATCAGCCCCAGCATTTT.

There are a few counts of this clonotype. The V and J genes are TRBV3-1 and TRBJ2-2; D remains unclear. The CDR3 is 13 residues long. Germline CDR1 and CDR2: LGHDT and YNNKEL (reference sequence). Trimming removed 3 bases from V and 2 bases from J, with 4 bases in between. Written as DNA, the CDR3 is TGTGCCAGCAGCCATGGCAACACCGGGGAGCTGTTTTTT. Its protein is CASSHGNTGELFF.

CDR3 sequence (DNA): TGTGCCAGCAGCCAAGTTTTGGTTAGCGATACGCAGTATTTT. Its protein product is CASSQVLVSDTQYF. The chain has TRBV14 and TRBJ2-3; D is uncertain. The CDR3 loop spans 14 amino acids. Trimming shortened V by 1 base and J by 6 bases, and 11 bases separated the two germline ends. Germline loops: CDR1 SGHDN, CDR2 FVKESK.

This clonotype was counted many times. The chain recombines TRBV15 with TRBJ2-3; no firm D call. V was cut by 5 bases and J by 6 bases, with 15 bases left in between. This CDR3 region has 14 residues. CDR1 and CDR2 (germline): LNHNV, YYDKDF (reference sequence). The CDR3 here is CATSDRRTADTQYF. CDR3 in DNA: TGTGCCACCAGCGACCGCCGGACGGCCGATACGCAGTATTTT.

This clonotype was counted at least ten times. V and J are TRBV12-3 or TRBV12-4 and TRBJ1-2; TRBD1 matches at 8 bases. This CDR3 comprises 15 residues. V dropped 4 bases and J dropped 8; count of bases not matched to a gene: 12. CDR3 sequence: CASSYLLQGVGGYTF. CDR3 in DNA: TGTGCCAGCAGTTACCTCCTACAGGGGGTCGGAGGCTACACCTTC.

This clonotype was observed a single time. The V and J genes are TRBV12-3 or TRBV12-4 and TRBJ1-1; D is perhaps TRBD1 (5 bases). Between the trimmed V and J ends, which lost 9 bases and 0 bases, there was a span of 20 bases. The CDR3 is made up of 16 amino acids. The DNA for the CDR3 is TGTGCCAGTGACGTCGGGGCAGGGCGGGTGAACACTGAAGCTTTCTTT. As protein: CASDVGAGRVNTEAFF.

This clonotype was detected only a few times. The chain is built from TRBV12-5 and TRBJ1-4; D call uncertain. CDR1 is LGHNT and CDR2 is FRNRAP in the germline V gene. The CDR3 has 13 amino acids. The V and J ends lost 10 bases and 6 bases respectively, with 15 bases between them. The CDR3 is CATQADADEKLFF. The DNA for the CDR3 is TGTGCTACCCAGGCAGATGCGGATGAAAAACTGTTTTTT.

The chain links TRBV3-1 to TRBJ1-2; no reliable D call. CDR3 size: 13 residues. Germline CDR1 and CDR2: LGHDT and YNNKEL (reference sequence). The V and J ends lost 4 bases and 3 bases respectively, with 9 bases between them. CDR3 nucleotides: TGTGCCAGCAGCCCACCAACGGACTATGGCTACACCTTC. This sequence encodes CASSPPTDYGYTF.

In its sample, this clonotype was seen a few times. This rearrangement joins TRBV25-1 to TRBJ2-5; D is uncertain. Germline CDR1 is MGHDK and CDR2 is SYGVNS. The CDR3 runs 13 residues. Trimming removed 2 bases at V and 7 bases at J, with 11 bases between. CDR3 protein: CASSEPGVGTQYF. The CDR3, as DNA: TGTGCCAGCAGTGAACCTGGGGTGGGGACCCAGTACTTC.

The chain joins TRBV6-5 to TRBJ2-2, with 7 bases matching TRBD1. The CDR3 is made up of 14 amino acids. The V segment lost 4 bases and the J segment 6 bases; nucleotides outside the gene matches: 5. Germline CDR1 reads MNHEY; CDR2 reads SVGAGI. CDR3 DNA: TGTGCCAGCAGTTCCGGACAGGCCCCCGGGGAGCTGTTTTTT. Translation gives CASSSGQAPGELFF.

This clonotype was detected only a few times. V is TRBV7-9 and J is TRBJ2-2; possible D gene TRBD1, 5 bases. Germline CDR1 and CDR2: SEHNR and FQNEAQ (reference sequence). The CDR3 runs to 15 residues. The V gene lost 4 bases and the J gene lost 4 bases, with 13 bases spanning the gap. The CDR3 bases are TGTGCCAGCAGCTCCTGGACACTATCCACCGGGGAGCTGTTTTTT. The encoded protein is CASSSWTLSTGELFF. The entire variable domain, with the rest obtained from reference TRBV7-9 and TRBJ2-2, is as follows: DTGVSQNPRHKITKRGQNVTFRCDPISEHNRLYWYRQTLGQGPEFLTYFQNEAQLEKSRLLSDRFSAERPKGSFSTLEIQRTEQGDSAMYLCASSSWTLSTGELFFGEGSRLTVL.

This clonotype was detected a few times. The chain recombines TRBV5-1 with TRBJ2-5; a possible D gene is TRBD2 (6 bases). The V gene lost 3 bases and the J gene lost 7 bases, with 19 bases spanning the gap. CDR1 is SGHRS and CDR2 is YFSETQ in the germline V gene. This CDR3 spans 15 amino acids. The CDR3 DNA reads TGCGCCAGCAGCTCTTCCCGGGACTCTCCAGGGACCCAGTACTTC. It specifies CASSSSRDSPGTQYF.

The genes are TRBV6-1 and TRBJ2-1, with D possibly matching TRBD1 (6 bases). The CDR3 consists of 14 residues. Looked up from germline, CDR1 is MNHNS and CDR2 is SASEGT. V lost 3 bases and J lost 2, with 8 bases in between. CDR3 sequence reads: CASSDRDTYNEQFF. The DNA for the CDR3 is TGTGCCAGCAGTGATAGGGACACCTACAATGAGCAGTTCTTC.

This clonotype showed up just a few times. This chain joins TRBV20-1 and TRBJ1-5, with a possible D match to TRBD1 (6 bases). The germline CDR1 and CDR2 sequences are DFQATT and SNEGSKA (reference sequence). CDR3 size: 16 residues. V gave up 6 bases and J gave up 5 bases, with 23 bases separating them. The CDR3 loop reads CSATDSRQVRDQPQHF. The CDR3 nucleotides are TGCAGTGCAACCGACTCTCGACAGGTTCGGGATCAGCCCCAGCATTTT.